Listed below are T cell receptor beta chains from one sample, sequenced in a study of shared clonotypes between healthy human individuals. Repertoires were generated with immunoSEQ multiplex PCR, while TCRdb's copy carries only in-frame clones and drops some. This sample has approximately 82,000 clones, with about 61% found just once. Specimen: memory CD8+ T cells sorted from blood. Receptors were obtained from a man aged 25-45 years in good health. Each CDR3 is given with its conserved first and last residue. D genes are given only for firm matches. Clone size is not always given. Where it is, it says once, few, many or a class for expanded clones.

V	J	D	size	DNA	CDR3
TRBV7-2	TRBJ1-2	TRBD1	once	TGTGCCAGCAGCTCGTTTGGGACAGGTGCCGATGGCTACACCTTC	CASSSFGTGADGYTF
TRBV19	TRBJ2-7	TRBD2	few	TGTGCCAGTAGTATAGGTCCTTTGCGGGCTAGCGGGAGCGCCTACGAGCAGTACTTC	CASSIGPLRASGSAYEQYF
TRBV14	TRBJ2-4	.	many	TGTGCCAGCAGCCAAGGGGCCGCGGGCGGTGGTAACATTCAGTACTTC	CASSQGAAGGGNIQYF
TRBV6-6	TRBJ2-1	TRBD1	.	TGTGCCAGCACCCGGGACAGGGGAAGGGATGAGCAGTTCTTC	CASTRDRGRDEQFF
TRBV18	TRBJ2-3	TRBD2	.	TGTGCCAGCTCACCCCGGACTAGCTCCAGCACAGATACGCAGTATTTT	CASSPRTSSSTDTQYF
TRBV29-1	TRBJ2-3	.	.	TGCAGCGTTGAGGCCCTTGAGGACACAGATACGCAGTATTTT	CSVEALEDTDTQYF
TRBV27	TRBJ1-2	TRBD1	.	TGTGCCAGCAGTACAGGACAGGGCCCTTTGCATGGCTACACCTTC	CASSTGQGPLHGYTF
TRBV5-6	TRBJ2-7	TRBD1	few	TGTGCCAGCAGCCCTGGACAGGCATCTAAGTACTTC	CASSPGQASKYF
TRBV18	TRBJ1-2	.	.	TGTGCCAGCTCACCGACTCAACGGGGGAGACGGAATGGCTACACCTTC	CASSPTQRGRRNGYTF
TRBV5-6	TRBJ2-2	TRBD2	many	TGTGCCAGCAGCTTGGGGGCGGGACTAGCGGGATCGAACACCGGGGAGCTGTTTTTT	CASSLGAGLAGSNTGELFF
TRBV5-6	TRBJ1-1	.	few	TGTGCCAGCAGCTTGCATGGAAACACTGAAGCTTTCTTT	CASSLHGNTEAFF
TRBV5-1	TRBJ1-1	TRBD1	.	TGCGCCAGCAGCACCGGACAGGGTGACACTGAAGCTTTCTTT	CASSTGQGDTEAFF
TRBV28	TRBJ2-7	.	few	TGTGCCAGCAGTCACAACTACGAGCAGTACTTC	CASSHNYEQYF
TRBV6-5	TRBJ2-7	.	.	TGTGCCAGCATTGGAGACAGGTCGGGGGAGCAGTACTTC	CASIGDRSGEQYF
TRBV5-1	TRBJ2-7	.	once	TGCGCCAGCAGCTTGGCCTTGGGGGGAGTATACGAGCAGTACTTC	CASSLALGGVYEQYF
TRBV2	TRBJ2-7	TRBD1	once	TGTGCCACCACGAGGGACAGGAACTACGAGCAGTACTTC	CATTRDRNYEQYF
TRBV27	TRBJ2-1	TRBD2	.	TGTGCCAGCAGCCGGGACTACTCCTACAATGAGCAGTTCTTC	CASSRDYSYNEQFF
TRBV27	TRBJ2-1	.	.	TGTGCCAGCAGCAGCGGCTCCTACAATGAGCAGTTCTTC	CASSSGSYNEQFF
TRBV7-3	TRBJ2-2	.	.	TGTGCCAGCAGCTGGGTAAACGGGGAGCTGTTTTTT	CASSWVNGELFF
TRBV18	TRBJ2-7	.	few	TGTGCCAGCTCCCCTACTCCCTACGAGCAGTACTTC	CASSPTPYEQYF
TRBV7-2	TRBJ2-3	TRBD2	.	TGTGCCAGCAGCTTGGCCGGGACTAGTTCTACGCAGTATTTT	CASSLAGTSSTQYF
TRBV5-1	TRBJ2-3	TRBD2	.	TGCGCCAGCAGCTCCCAGCAGCGGGGGAGTCTTCGCACAGATACGCAGTATTTT	CASSSQQRGSLRTDTQYF
TRBV30	TRBJ1-1	.	.	TGTGCCTGGAGTGTCGGGCTAAACACTGAAGCTTTCTTT	CAWSVGLNTEAFF
TRBV6-4	TRBJ2-1	TRBD2	few	TGTGCCAGCAGTGACTCGGCGGGAGGGCCAAATGAGCAGTTCTTC	CASSDSAGGPNEQFF
TRBV2	TRBJ2-1	TRBD2	.	TGTGCCAGCAGTAGCGGGAGGACCCTCGAGGAGCAGTTCTTC	CASSSGRTLEEQFF
TRBV28	TRBJ2-3	.	.	TGTGCCAGCAGTTCACCCGAGAGTGGTTGGGAAGATACGCAGTATTTT	CASSSPESGWEDTQYF
TRBV5-6	TRBJ2-1	.	.	TGTGCCAGCAGCCCAGGACTGGGTGGGATGGGGTTCTTC	CASSPGLGGMGFF
TRBV5-1	TRBJ1-2	TRBD1	few	TGCGCCAGCAGCCCAGGATGGGACAGCCTCTATGGCTACACCTTC	CASSPGWDSLYGYTF
TRBV28	TRBJ2-7	TRBD1	.	TGTGCCAGCAGTTTAACTTCGGGGGACAGGGCCTACGAGCAGTACTTC	CASSLTSGDRAYEQYF
TRBV4-3	TRBJ2-7	TRBD2	.	TGCGCCAGCAGCCAGGGTGTGACTAGCGGGAGCTACGAGCAGTACTTC	CASSQGVTSGSYEQYF
TRBV11-2	TRBJ2-7	.	.	TGTGCCAGCAGCCCGGACACCTACGAGCAGTACTTC	CASSPDTYEQYF
TRBV11-2	TRBJ1-5	.	.	TGTGCCAGCAGCCCCACGAACAATCAGCCCCAGCATTTT	CASSPTNNQPQHF
TRBV27	TRBJ2-7	.	few	TGTGCCAGCAGTATTAAAGGGACGTCCTACGAGCAGTACTTC	CASSIKGTSYEQYF
TRBV2	TRBJ2-7	.	few	TGTGCCAGCAAGGTACATTCGGGATCCCCCTACGAGCAGTACTTC	CASKVHSGSPYEQYF
TRBV18	TRBJ1-1	.	.	TGTGCCAGCTCACCAGCAGCAATGAACACTGAAGCTTTCTTT	CASSPAAMNTEAFF
TRBV11-2	TRBJ2-1	TRBD2	.	TGTGCCAGCAGCCCAGAGCTAGCGGGAGTGGTGTCCTACAATGAGCAGTTCTTC	CASSPELAGVVSYNEQFF
TRBV27	TRBJ1-5	TRBD1	once	TGTGCCGCTGGGAGGGGGCGGAATCAGCCCCAGCATTTT	CAAGRGRNQPQHF
TRBV5-1	TRBJ2-1	.	once	TGCGCCAGCAGCCCAGCACAGGGTGGCTTAGGTGAGCAGTTCTTC	CASSPAQGGLGEQFF
TRBV4-1	TRBJ1-3	.	.	TGCGCCAGCAGCCAAGATGGGACCGCGACTCCAAGCAACACCATATATTTT	CASSQDGTATPSNTIYF
TRBV7-2	TRBJ2-3	.	.	TGTGCCAGCAGCTCACCGGCCACAGATACGCAGTATTTT	CASSSPATDTQYF
TRBV7-2	TRBJ2-7	TRBD2	.	TGTGCCAGCAGCCTGGGACTAGCGGGAGGGTTCTTC	CASSLGLAGGFF
TRBV5-6	TRBJ2-3	.	.	TGTGCCAGCAGCTTGCTTCAGAGCACAGATACGCAGTATTTT	CASSLLQSTDTQYF
TRBV19	TRBJ1-5	.	many	TGTGCCAGTAGTATTTGGGGACATCAGCCCCAGCATTTT	CASSIWGHQPQHF
TRBV28	TRBJ2-7	TRBD1	once	TGTGCCAGCAGGCAATACAGGGACAGTACTGAGCAGTACTTC	CASRQYRDSTEQYF
TRBV28	TRBJ2-7	.	many	TGTGCCAGTGTAGGCGTCGACTACGAGCAGTACTTC	CASVGVDYEQYF
TRBV10-1	TRBJ2-1	.	.	TGCGCCAGCAGTGGGGGGCGCGTTGGGAATGAGCAGTTCTTC	CASSGGRVGNEQFF
TRBV27	TRBJ2-7	TRBD2	.	TGTGCCAGCAATCTTCTAGCGGCCTCCTACGAGCAGTACTTC	CASNLLAASYEQYF
TRBV27	TRBJ2-7	.	.	TGTGCCAGCCGAGAAGGGGCGAAAGAGCAGTACTTC	CASREGAKEQYF
TRBV5-6	TRBJ2-7	.	.	TGTGCCAGCAGCTTGATAGGACTCAAATACGAGCAGTACTTC	CASSLIGLKYEQYF
TRBV13	TRBJ2-5	TRBD2	once	TGTGCCAGCAGCTGGGGACTAGACCAAGAGACCCAGTACTTC	CASSWGLDQETQYF
TRBV19	TRBJ2-2	.	many	TGTGCCACAAGATGGGGGGCGTATACTGCCACCGGGGAGCTGTTTTTT	CATRWGAYTATGELFF
TRBV28	TRBJ1-1	.	.	TGTGCCAGCAGTTCCCGGGACATAAAGACTGAAGCTTTCTTT	CASSSRDIKTEAFF
TRBV28	TRBJ2-7	TRBD2	.	TGTGCCAGCAGTTTAGGTCTAGCGGGACCCTCCTACGAGCAGTACTTC	CASSLGLAGPSYEQYF
TRBV5-1	TRBJ2-1	TRBD2	once	TGCGCCAGCAGCTCCGGGACTAGCGGGAAGAGCTCCTACAATGAGCAGTTCTTC	CASSSGTSGKSSYNEQFF
TRBV15	TRBJ2-3	TRBD1	.	TGTGCCACCAGCAGAGCTCAAGTCGGGACAGGGGGCGACCACTCGCAGTATTTT	CATSRAQVGTGGDHSQYF
TRBV5-1	TRBJ2-5	.	.	TGCGCCAGCAGCTGGTGGGGGGCCAGGGGCCAAGAGACCCAGTACTTC	CASSWWGARGQETQYF
TRBV7-2	TRBJ2-1	.	.	TGTGCCAGCAGCTTAATGGTCTACAATGAGCAGTTCTTC	CASSLMVYNEQFF